This T cell receptor beta chain was obtained from a study of CD8 T cells in ankylosing spondylitis. General observations from the study: Researchers reportedly found disease-linked clones significantly enriched in matched ankylosing spondylitis synovial fluid. Characteristic, it appeared, of ankylosing spondylitis blood was a TCR beta motif of eight highly homologous variants.

V dropped 6 bases and J dropped 6; count of bases not matched to a gene: 5. Looked up from germline, CDR1 is MNHNS and CDR2 is SASEGT. This CDR3 has 13 residues. On this clonotype: Its target is unknown.

TCRdb analysed the 5' RACE reads with MiXCR anew, one entry per CDR3 protein. Here the sample spans around 480,000 distinct CDR3 sequences, roughly a sixth being singletons. The receptor's source is a male donor with ankylosing spondylitis. Input material: blood, either unsorted or a sorted T cell fraction (not recorded which). V gene TRBV6-1 combines with J gene TRBJ1-2; TRBD1 matches at 9 bases. The chain's CDR3 is CASRKTGGDGYTF. In DNA form, the CDR3 reads TGTGCCAGCAGAAAGACAGGGGGTGATGGCTACACCTTC.